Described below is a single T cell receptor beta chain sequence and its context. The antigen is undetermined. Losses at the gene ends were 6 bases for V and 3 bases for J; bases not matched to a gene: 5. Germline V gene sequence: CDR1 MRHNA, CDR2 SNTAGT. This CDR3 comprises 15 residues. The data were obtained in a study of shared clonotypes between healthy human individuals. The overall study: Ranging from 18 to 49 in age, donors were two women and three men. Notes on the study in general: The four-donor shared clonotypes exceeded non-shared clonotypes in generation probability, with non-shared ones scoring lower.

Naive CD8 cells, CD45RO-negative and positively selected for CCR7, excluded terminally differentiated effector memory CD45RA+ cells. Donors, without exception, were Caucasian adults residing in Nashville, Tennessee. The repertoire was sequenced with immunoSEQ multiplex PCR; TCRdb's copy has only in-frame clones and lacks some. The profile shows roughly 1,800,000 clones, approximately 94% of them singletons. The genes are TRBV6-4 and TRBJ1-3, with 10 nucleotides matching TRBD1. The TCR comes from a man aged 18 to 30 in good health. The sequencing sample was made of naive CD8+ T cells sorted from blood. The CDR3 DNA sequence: TGTGCCAGCAGCTATGGACAGGGGGATGGAAACACCATATATTTT. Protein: CASSYGQGDGNTIYF.